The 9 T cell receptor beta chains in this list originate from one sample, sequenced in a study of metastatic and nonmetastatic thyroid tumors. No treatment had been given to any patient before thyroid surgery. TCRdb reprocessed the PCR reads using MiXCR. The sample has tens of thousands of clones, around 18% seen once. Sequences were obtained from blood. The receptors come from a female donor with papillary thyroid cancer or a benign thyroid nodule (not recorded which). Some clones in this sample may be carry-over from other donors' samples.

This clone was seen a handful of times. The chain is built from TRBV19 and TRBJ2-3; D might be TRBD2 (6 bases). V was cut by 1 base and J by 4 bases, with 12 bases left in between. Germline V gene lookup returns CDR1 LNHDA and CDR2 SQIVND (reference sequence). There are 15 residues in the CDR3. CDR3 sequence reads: CASSIATGVADTQYF. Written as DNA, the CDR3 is TGTGCCAGTAGTATAGCCACGGGGGTGGCAGATACGCAGTATTTT.

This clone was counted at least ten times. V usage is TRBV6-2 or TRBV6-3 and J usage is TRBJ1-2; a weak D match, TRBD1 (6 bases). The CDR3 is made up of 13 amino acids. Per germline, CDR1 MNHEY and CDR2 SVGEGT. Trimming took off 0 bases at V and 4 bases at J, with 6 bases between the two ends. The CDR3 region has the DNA TGTGCCAGCAGTTACTCCAGGGGCTATGGCTACACCTTC. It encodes CASSYSRGYGYTF.

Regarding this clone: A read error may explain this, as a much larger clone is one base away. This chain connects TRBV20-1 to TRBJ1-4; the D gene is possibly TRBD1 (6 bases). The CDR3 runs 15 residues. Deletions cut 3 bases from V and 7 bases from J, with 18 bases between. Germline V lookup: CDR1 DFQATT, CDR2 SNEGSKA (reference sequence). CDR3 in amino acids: CSASAPGTNIEKLFF. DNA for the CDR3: TGCAGTGCTAGTGCCCCCGGGACAAATATTGAAAAACTGTTTTTT.

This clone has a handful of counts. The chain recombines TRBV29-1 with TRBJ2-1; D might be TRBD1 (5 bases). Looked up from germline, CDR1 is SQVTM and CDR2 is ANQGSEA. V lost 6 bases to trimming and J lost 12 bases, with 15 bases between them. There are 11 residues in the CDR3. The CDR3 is CSVPVGTGQFF. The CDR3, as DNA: TGCAGCGTACCCGTAGGAACAGGGCAGTTCTTC.

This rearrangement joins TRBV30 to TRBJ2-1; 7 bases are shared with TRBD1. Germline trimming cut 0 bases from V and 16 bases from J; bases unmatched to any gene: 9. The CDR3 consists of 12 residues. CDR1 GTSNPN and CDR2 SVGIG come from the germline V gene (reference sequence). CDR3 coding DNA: TGTGCCTGGAGTGTAACCTTGGACAGGATTTTCTTC. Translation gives CAWSVTLDRIFF. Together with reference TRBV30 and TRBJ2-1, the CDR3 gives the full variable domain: SQTIHQWPATLVQPVGSPLSLECTVEGTSNPNLYWYRQAAGRGLQLLFYSVGIGQISSEVPQNLSASRPQDRQFILSSKKLLLSDSGFYLCAWSVTLDRIFFGPGTRLTVL.

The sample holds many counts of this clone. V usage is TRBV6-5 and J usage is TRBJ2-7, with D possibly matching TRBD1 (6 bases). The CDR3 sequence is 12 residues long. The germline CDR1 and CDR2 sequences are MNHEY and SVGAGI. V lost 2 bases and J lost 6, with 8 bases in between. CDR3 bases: TGTGCCAGCAGTTACGACAGGTCCGAGCAGTACTTC. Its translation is CASSYDRSEQYF.

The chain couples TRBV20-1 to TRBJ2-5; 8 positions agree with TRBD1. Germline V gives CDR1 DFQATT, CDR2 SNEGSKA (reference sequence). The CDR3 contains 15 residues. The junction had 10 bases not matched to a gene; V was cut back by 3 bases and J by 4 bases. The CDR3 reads CSARPPQGVRETQYF. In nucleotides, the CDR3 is TGCAGTGCTAGGCCTCCACAGGGGGTCCGAGAGACCCAGTACTTC.

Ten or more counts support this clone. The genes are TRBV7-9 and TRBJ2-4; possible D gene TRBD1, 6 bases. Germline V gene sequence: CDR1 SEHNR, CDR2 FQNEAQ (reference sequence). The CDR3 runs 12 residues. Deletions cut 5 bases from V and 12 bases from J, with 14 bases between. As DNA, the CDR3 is TGTGCCAGCAGCCAGGGGTGGTCGGGTCAGTACTTC. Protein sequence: CASSQGWSGQYF.

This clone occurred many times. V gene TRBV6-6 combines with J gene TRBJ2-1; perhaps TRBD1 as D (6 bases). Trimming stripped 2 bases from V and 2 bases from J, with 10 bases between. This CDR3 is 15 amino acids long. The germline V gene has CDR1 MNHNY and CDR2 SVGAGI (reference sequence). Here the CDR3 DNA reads TGTGCCAGCAGTTACGGGGCAGGGGCCTACAATGAGCAGTTCTTC. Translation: CASSYGAGAYNEQFF.